This T cell receptor (beta chain) was profiled in a study of blood T cell repertoires in COVID-19. Study-level background: From T cells, B-cell-depleted T cells, or PBMCs came the material, which was cDNA or gDNA.

Germline-derived CDR1 and CDR2 are SGHRS and YFSETQ. The V gene lost 4 bases and the J gene lost 4 bases, with 15 bases spanning the gap. This CDR3 is 14 amino acids long. Seattle participants joined during active infection and were tracked over time. Some clones are missing from TCRdb's copy, which holds only in-frame ones; the method was immunoSEQ multiplex PCR. This table has about 160,000 clones, 70% to 90% appearing once. The sequence was obtained from a woman aged 45-65 years with COVID-19, enrolled during active disease. The sequencing sample was made of peripheral blood. The chain joins TRBV5-1 to TRBJ2-7; maybe TRBD1 (6 bases). Here the CDR3 reads CASSPQGSGYEQYF. In DNA form, the CDR3 reads TGCGCCAGCAGCCCTCAGGGGAGTGGGTACGAGCAGTACTTC.